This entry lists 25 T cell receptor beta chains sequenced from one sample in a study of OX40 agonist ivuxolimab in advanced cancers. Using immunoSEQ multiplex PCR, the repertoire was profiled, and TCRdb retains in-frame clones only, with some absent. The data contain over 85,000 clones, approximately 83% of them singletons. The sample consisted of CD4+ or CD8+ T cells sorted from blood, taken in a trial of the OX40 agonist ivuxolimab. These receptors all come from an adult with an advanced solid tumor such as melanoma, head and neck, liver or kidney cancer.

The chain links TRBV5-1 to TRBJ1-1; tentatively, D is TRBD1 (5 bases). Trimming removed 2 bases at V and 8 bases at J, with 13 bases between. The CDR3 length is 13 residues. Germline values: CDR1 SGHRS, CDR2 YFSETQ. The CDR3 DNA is TGCGCCAGCAGCTTAACCGGGACGGTAGAAGCTTTCTTT. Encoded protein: CASSLTGTVEAFF.

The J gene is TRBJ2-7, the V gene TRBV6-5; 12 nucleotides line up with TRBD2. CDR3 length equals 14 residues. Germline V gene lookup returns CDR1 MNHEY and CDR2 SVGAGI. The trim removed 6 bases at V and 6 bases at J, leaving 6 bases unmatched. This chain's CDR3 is CASRQTSGSFEQYF. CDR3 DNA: TGTGCCAGCAGACAGACTAGCGGGAGTTTCGAGCAGTACTTC.

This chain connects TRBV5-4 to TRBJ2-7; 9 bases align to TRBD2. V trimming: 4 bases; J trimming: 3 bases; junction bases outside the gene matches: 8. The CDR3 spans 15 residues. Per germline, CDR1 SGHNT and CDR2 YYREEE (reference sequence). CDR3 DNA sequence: TGTGCCAGCAGCCCGGCCGGGACTAGCATCTACGAGCAGTACTTC. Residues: CASSPAGTSIYEQYF.

DNA of the CDR3: TGTGCCAGCAGCTCCTTAGCGCAGAACACCGGGGAGCTGTTTTTT. It is translated as CASSSLAQNTGELFF. The chain carries TRBV7-2 and TRBJ2-2, with a possible D match to TRBD2 (5 bases). Germline CDR1 reads SGHTA; CDR2 reads FQGNSA. V lost 4 bases to trimming and J lost 1 base, with 10 bases between them. The CDR3 is 15 residues long. Full variable domain (rest looked up from reference TRBV7-2 and TRBJ2-2): GAGVSQSPSNKVTEKGKDVELRCDPISGHTALYWYRQSLGQGLEFLIYFQGNSAPDKSGLPSDRFSAERTGGSVSTLTIQRTQQEDSAVYLCASSSLAQNTGELFFGEGSRLTVL.

CDR3 loop: CASSLSGTAYNEQFF. Written as DNA, the CDR3 is TGTGCCAGCAGCCTCTCCGGGACAGCCTACAATGAGCAGTTCTTC. The chain joins TRBV6-5 to TRBJ2-1; 7 bases are shared with TRBD1. The CDR3 consists of 15 residues. Germline V gene sequence: CDR1 MNHEY, CDR2 SVGAGI. With V trimmed by 6 bases and J by 2 bases, 7 bases remained unmatched.

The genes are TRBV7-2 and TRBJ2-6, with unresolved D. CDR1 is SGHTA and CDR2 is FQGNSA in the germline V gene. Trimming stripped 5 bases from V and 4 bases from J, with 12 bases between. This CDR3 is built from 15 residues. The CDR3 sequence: CASSPVMNGANVLTF. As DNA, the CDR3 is TGTGCCAGCAGCCCCGTGATGAACGGGGCCAACGTCCTGACTTTC.

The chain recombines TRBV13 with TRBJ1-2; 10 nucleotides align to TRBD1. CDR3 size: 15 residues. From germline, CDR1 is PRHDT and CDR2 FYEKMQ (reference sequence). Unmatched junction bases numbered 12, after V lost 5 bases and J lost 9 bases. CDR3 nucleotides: TGTGCCAGCAGCAGAAGAACCGGGACAGGGGATAGCTACACCTTC. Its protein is CASSRRTGTGDSYTF.

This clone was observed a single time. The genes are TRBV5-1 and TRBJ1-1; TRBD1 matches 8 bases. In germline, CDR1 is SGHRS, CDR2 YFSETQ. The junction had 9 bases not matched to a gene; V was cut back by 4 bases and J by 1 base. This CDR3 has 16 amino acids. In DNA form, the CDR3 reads TGCGCCAGCAGCCTGTCATATGGACAGGGGAACACTGAAGCTTTCTTT. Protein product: CASSLSYGQGNTEAFF.

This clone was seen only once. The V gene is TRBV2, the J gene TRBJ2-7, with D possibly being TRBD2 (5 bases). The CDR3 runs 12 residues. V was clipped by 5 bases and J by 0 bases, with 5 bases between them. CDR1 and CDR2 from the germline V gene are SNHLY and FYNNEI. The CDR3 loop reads CASSRDSYEQYF. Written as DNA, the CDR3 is TGTGCCAGCAGTCGGGACTCCTACGAGCAGTACTTC. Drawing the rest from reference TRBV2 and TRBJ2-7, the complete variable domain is EPEVTQTPSHQVTQMGQEVILRCVPISNHLYFYWYRQILGQKVEFLVSFYNNEISEKSEIFDDQFSVERPDGSNFTLKIRSTKLEDSAMYFCASSRDSYEQYFGPGTRLTVT.

CDR3 sequence reads: CASSLEGSGVYEQYF. The CDR3 nucleotides read TGCGCCAGCAGCTTGGAGGGAAGCGGGGTGTACGAGCAGTACTTC. The rearrangement joins TRBV5-1 to TRBJ2-7, with 7 bases matching TRBD2. This CDR3 is 15 amino acids long. Unmatched junction bases numbered 7, after V lost 0 bases and J lost 4 bases. CDR1 is SGHRS, CDR2 YFSETQ, per germline.

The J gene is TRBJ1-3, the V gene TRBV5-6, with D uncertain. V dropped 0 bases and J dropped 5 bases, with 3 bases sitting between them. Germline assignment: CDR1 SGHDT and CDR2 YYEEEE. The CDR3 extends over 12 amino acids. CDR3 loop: CASSLERNTIYF. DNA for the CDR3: TGTGCCAGCAGCTTGGAAAGAAACACCATATATTTT.

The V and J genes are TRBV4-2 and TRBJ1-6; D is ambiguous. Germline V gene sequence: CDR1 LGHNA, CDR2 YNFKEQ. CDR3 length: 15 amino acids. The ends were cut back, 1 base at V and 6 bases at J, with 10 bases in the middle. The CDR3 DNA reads TGTGCCAGCAGCCAAGGTAGGGCGGTTAATTCACCCCTCCACTTT. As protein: CASSQGRAVNSPLHF.

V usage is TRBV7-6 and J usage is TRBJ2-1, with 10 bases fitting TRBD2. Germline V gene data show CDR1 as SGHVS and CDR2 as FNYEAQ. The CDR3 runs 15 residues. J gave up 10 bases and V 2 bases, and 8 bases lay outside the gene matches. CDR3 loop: CASSLSGRARGEQFF. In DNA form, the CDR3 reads TGTGCCAGCAGCTTAAGCGGGAGGGCCAGGGGGGAGCAGTTCTTC.

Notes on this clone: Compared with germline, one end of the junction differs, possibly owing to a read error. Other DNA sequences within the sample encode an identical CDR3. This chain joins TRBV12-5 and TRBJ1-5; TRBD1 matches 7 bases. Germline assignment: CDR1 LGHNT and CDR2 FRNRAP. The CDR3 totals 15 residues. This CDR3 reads CASGSDRFYNQPQHF. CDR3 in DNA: TGTGCTAGTGGATCGGACAGGTTCTACAATCAGCCTCAGCATTTT.

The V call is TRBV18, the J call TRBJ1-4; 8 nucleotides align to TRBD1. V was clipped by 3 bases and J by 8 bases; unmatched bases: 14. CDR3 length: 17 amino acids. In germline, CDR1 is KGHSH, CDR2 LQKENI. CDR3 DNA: TGTGCCAGCTCACCGCCCGTTCAGGGGGCTGTAGGGGAAAAACTGTTTTTT. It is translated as CASSPPVQGAVGEKLFF.

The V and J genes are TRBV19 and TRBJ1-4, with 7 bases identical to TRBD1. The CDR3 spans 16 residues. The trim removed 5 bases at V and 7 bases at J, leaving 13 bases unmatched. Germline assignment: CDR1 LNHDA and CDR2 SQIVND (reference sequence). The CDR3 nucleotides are TGTGCCAGTAGTCTGACCCGGCCAGGGGGGTTTGAAAAACTGTTTTTT. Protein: CASSLTRPGGFEKLFF.

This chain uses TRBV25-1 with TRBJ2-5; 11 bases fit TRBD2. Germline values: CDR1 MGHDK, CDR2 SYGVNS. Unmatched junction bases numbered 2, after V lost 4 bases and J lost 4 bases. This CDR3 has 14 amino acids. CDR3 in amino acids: CASSGSGGAETQYF. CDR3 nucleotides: TGTGCCAGCAGTGGTAGCGGGGGGGCAGAGACCCAGTACTTC.

The CDR3 is CASRSDSEQHNEQFF. DNA of the CDR3: TGTGCCAGCAGGTCCGATTCGGAACAGCACAATGAGCAGTTCTTC. V usage is TRBV7-3 and J usage is TRBJ2-1; D call uncertain. CDR1 is SGHTA, CDR2 FQGTGA, per germline. V gave up 6 bases and J gave up 5 bases, with 17 bases separating them. The CDR3 contains 15 residues.

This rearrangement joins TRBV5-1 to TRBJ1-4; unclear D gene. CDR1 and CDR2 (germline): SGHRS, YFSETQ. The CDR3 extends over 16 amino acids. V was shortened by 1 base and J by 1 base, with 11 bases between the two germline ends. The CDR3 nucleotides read TGCGCCAGCAGCTTGAGTCCGGCAGGAACTAATGAAAAACTGTTTTTT. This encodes CASSLSPAGTNEKLFF. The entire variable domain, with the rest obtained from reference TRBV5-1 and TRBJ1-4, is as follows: KAGVTQTPRYLIKTRGQQVTLSCSPISGHRSVSWYQQTPGQGLQFLFEYFSETQRNKGNFPGRFSGRQFSNSRSEMNVSTLELGDSALYLCASSLSPAGTNEKLFFGSGTQLSVL.

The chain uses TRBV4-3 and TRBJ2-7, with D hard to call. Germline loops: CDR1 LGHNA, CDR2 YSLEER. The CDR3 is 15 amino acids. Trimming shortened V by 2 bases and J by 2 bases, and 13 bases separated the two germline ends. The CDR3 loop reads CASSQSTGRPYEQYF. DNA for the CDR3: TGCGCCAGCAGCCAATCCACTGGGCGGCCCTACGAGCAGTACTTC.

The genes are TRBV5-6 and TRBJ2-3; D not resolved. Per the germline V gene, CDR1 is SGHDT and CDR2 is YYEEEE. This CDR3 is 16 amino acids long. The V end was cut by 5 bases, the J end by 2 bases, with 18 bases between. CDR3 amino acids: CASRKVFEVFTDTQYF. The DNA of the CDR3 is TGTGCCAGCAGGAAGGTCTTCGAAGTTTTCACAGATACGCAGTATTTT. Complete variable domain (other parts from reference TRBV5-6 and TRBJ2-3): DAGVTQSPTHLIKTRGQQVTLRCSPKSGHDTVSWYQQALGQGPQFIFQYYEEEERQRGNFPDRFSGHQFPNYSSELNVNALLLGDSALYLCASRKVFEVFTDTQYFGPGTRLTVL.

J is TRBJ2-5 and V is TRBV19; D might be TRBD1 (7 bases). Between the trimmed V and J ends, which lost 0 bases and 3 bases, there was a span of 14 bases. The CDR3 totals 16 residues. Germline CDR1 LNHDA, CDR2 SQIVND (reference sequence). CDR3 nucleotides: TGTGCCAGTAGTATAGATGGAGGGGGCGGAGAAGAGACCCAGTACTTC. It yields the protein CASSIDGGGGEETQYF.

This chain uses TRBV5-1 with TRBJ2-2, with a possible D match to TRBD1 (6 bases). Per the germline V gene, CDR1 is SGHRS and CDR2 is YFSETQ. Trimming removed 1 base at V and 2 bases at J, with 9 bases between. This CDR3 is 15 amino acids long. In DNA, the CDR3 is TGCGCCAGCAGCTTGATACAGGGTAACACCGGGGAGCTGTTTTTT. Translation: CASSLIQGNTGELFF.

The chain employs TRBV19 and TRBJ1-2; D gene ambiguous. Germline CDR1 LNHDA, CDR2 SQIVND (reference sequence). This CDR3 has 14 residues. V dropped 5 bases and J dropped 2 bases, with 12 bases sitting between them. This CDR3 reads CASSSKDGNYGYTF. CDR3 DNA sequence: TGTGCCAGTAGTTCAAAGGACGGCAACTATGGCTACACCTTC.

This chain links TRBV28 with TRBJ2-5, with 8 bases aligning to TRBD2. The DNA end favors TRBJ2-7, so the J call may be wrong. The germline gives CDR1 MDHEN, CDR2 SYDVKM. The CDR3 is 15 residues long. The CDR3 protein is CASSESGGVTHEQYF. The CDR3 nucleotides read TGTGCCAGCAGTGAGTCGGGAGGGGTAACCCACGAGCAGTACTTC.